The 10 T cell receptor beta chains listed next were all sequenced from one sample in a study of naive and memory T cell subsets. Both TRBC1 and TRBC2 were covered by a beta constant-region primer of two equimolar oligonucleotides. Ligated cDNA was amplified by four rounds of PCR with nested alpha and beta constant-region primers and SP2. TCRdb used MiXCR to reprocess the UMI-ligation and nested PCR reads, holding one entry per CDR3 protein. The sample lists some 110,000 distinct CDR3 sequences, around 15% occurring once. Findings and caveats of the study: A few larger clonotypes appeared in naive repertoires, especially CD8, possibly memory cells re-expressing CD45RA.

Antigens for these TCRs are unknown. Material for sequencing was naive CD8+ T cells from blood. Receptor source: a human donor in good health.

The CDR3 DNA reads TGTGCCAGCAGCCAAGTAGCGGGAGGGATCTACGAGCAGTACTTC. Translation: CASSQVAGGIYEQYF. The chain is built from TRBV14 and TRBJ2-7; 11 bases are a match to TRBD2. V gave up 1 base and J gave up 3 bases; unmatched junction bases: 2. The CDR3 consists of 15 residues. CDR1 SGHDN and CDR2 FVKESK come from the germline V gene.

This clonotype was found a few times. The chain carries TRBV12-3 or TRBV12-4 and TRBJ2-5, with D hard to call. The CDR3 is made up of 11 amino acids. Trimming took off 4 bases at V and 7 bases at J, with 7 bases between the two ends. Here the CDR3 reads CASSSGPTQYF. CDR3 DNA sequence: TGTGCCAGCAGTTCCGGTCCGACCCAGTACTTC.

This clonotype came up a few times. V gene TRBV28 combines with J gene TRBJ1-5, with 7 bases lining up with TRBD1. The CDR3 consists of 16 residues. The germline CDR1 and CDR2 sequences are MDHEN and SYDVKM. The J segment lost 7 bases and the V segment lost 8 bases, leaving 17 bases of the junction unmatched. The CDR3 sequence is CASAHGVRGQGQPQHF. DNA for the CDR3: TGTGCCAGCGCCCATGGGGTTAGGGGGCAAGGGCAGCCCCAGCATTTT.

This chain links TRBV7-9 with TRBJ1-1; no clear D. Trimming left V 3 bases short and J 10 bases short, with 9 bases between. The CDR3 is made up of 11 amino acids. The germline V gene encodes CDR1 SEHNR and CDR2 FQNEAQ (reference sequence). The CDR3 spells CASSFSGAAFF. The CDR3 DNA reads TGTGCCAGCAGCTTTTCAGGAGCAGCTTTCTTT.

This clonotype was seen repeatedly, ten times or more. This chain uses TRBV6-6 with TRBJ1-3; D is uncertain. Trimming cost V 4 bases and J 0 bases, with 7 bases left between them. Looked up from germline, CDR1 is MNHNY and CDR2 is SVGAGI (reference sequence). This CDR3 is built from 14 residues. Here the CDR3 DNA reads TGTGCCAGCAGTTCGCCGGACTCTGGAAACACCATATATTTT. Translated: CASSSPDSGNTIYF.

This clonotype came up many times. This chain links TRBV5-4 with TRBJ2-2; 7 positions agree with TRBD1. V was clipped by 0 bases and J by 5 bases; unmatched bases: 1. This CDR3 region has 14 residues. The germline CDR1 and CDR2 sequences are SGHNT and YYREEE (reference sequence). CDR3 in DNA: TGTGCCAGCAGCTTGGGACAGGGTACCGGGGAGCTGTTTTTT. It specifies CASSLGQGTGELFF.

The J gene is TRBJ2-7, the V gene TRBV4-1; 7 bases map to TRBD1. J lost 0 bases, V lost 1 base, and 3 bases had no gene match. CDR1 and CDR2 (germline): MGHRA, YSYEKL. The length of the CDR3 is 15 residues. The CDR3 spells CASSQGRDSSYEQYF. CDR3 DNA sequence: TGCGCCAGCAGCCAAGGTCGGGACAGCTCCTACGAGCAGTACTTC.

The CDR3 loop is CASSADPAAMNTEAFF. CDR3 DNA: TGTGCCAGCAGCGCCGACCCGGCAGCTATGAACACTGAAGCTTTCTTT. The J gene is TRBJ1-1, the V gene TRBV9; no definite D call. Germline CDR1 reads SGDLS; CDR2 reads YYNGEE. The length of the CDR3 is 16 residues. Trimming removed 3 bases at V and 0 bases at J, with 15 bases between.

The V call is TRBV28, the J call TRBJ2-1, with 10 bases aligning to TRBD2. Trimming removed 5 bases from V and 4 bases from J; junction bases left unmatched: 5. This CDR3 spans 15 amino acids. Germline V lookup: CDR1 MDHEN, CDR2 SYDVKM. CDR3 in DNA: TGTGCCAGCAGTGTCCTAGCGGGGGATTACAATGAGCAGTTCTTC. It specifies CASSVLAGDYNEQFF.

The chain couples TRBV7-3 to TRBJ2-5, with D possibly called TRBD1 or TRBD2 (5 bases each). The V end was cut by 2 bases, the J end by 0 bases, with 16 bases between. The germline gives CDR1 SGHTA, CDR2 FQGTGA. The CDR3 loop spans 17 amino acids. The CDR3 reads CASSLGYGDQYQETQYF. The CDR3 region has the DNA TGTGCCAGCAGCTTAGGTTACGGGGACCAGTACCAAGAGACCCAGTACTTC. Complete variable domain (other parts from reference TRBV7-3 and TRBJ2-5): GAGVSQTPSNKVTEKGKYVELRCDPISGHTALYWYRQSLGQGPEFLIYFQGTGAADDSGLPNDRFFAVRPEGSVSTLKIQRTERGDSAVYLCASSLGYGDQYQETQYFGPGTRLLVL.